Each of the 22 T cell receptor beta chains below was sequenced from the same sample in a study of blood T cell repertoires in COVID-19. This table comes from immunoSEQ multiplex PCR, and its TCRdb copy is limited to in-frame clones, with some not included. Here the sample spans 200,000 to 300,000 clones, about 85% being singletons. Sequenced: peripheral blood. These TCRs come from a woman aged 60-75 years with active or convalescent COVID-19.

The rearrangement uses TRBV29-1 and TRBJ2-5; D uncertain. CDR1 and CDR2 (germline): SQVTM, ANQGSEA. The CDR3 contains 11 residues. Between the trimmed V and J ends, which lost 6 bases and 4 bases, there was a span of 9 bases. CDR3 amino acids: CSVAPGETQYF. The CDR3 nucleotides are TGCAGCGTAGCCCCCGGAGAGACCCAGTACTTC.

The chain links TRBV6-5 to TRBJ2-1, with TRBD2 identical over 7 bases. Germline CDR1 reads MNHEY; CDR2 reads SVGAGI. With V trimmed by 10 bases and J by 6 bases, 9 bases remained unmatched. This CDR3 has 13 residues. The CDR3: CATWTGGGNEQFF. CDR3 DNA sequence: TGTGCCACCTGGACGGGGGGAGGCAATGAGCAGTTCTTC.

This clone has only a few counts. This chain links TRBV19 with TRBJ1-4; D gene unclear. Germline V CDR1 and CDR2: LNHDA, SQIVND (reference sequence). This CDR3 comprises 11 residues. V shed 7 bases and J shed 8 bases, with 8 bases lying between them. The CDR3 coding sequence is TGTGCCAGTACCTTCGAGGAAAAACTGTTTTTT. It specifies CASTFEEKLFF. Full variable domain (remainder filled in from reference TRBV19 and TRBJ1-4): DGGITQSPKYLFRKEGQNVTLSCEQNLNHDAMYWYRQDPGQGLRLIYYSQIVNDFQKGDIAEGYSVSREKKESFPLTVTSAQKNPTAFYLCASTFEEKLFFGSGTQLSVL.

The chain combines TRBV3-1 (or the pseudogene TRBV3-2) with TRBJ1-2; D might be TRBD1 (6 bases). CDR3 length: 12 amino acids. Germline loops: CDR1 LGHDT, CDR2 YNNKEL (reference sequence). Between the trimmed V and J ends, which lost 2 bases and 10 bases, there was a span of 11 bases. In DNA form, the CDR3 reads TGTGCCAGCAGCCAATTAGACAGGCTCTACACCTTC. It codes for CASSQLDRLYTF.

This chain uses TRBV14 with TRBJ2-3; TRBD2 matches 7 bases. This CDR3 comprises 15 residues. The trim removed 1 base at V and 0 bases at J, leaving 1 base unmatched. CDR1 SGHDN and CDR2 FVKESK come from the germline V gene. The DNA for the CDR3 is TGTGCCAGCAGCCAAGGGGACTACAGCACAGATACGCAGTATTTT. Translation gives CASSQGDYSTDTQYF.

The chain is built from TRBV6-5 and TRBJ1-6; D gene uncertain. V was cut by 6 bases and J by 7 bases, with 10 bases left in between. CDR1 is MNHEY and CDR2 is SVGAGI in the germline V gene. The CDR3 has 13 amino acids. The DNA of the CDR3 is TGTGCCAGCAGCCCCGAGGGAAATTCACCCCTCCACTTT. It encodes CASSPEGNSPLHF.

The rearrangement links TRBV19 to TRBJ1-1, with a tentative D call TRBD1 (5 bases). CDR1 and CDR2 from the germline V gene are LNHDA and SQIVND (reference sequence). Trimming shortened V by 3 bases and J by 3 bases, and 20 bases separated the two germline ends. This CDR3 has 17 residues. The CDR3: CASSMDVTGIPYTEAFF. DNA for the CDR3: TGTGCCAGTAGTATGGATGTCACAGGCATCCCCTACACTGAAGCTTTCTTT.

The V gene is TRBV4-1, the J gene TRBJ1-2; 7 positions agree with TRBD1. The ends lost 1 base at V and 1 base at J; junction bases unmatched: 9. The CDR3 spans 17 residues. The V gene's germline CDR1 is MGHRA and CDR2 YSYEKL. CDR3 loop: CASSQGAQGLHNYGYTF. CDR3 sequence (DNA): TGCGCCAGCAGCCAAGGAGCACAGGGGCTTCATAACTATGGCTACACCTTC.

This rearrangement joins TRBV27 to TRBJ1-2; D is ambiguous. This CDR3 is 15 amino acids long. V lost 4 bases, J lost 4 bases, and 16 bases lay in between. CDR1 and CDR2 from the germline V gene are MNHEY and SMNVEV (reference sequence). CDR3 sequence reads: CASSSDITVLYGYTF. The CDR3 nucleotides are TGTGCCAGCAGTTCCGACATCACGGTTCTCTATGGCTACACCTTC.

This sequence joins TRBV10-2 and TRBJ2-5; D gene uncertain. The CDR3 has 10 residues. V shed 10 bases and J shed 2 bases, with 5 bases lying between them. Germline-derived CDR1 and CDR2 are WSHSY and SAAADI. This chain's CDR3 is CAILQETQYF. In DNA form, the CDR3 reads TGCGCCATCCTGCAAGAGACCCAGTACTTC.

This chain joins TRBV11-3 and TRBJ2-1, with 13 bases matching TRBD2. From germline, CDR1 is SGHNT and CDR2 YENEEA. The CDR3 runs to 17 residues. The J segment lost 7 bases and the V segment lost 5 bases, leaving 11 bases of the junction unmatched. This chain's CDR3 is CASSLLRLAGGGNEQFF. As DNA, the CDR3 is TGTGCCAGCAGCCTCCTAAGACTAGCGGGAGGTGGGAATGAGCAGTTCTTC.

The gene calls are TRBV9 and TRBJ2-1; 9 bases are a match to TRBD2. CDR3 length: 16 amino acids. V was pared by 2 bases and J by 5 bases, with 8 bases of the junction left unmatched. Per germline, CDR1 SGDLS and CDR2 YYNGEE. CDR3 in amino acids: CASSVPGASGDNEQFF. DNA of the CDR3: TGTGCCAGCAGCGTCCCCGGGGCTAGCGGGGACAATGAGCAGTTCTTC.

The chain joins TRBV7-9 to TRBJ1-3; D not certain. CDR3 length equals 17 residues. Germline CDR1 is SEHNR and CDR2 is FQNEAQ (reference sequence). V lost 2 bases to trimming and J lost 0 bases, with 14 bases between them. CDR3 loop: CASSLLMASISGNTIYF. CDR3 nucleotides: TGTGCCAGCAGCTTATTGATGGCCTCAATCTCTGGAAACACCATATATTTT.

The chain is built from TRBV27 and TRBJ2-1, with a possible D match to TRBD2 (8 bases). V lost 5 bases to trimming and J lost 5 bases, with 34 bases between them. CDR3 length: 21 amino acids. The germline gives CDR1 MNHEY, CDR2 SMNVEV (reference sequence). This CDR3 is CASSTRFDRVRAGVIHNEQFF. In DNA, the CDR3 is TGTGCCAGCAGTACTCGTTTTGACAGGGTACGAGCGGGAGTCATCCACAATGAGCAGTTCTTC.

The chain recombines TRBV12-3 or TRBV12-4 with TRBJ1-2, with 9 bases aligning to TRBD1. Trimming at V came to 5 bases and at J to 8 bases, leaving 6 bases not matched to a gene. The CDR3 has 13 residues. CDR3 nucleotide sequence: TGTGCCAGCAGTCGGACAGGGGTATACGGCTACACCTTC. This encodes CASSRTGVYGYTF.

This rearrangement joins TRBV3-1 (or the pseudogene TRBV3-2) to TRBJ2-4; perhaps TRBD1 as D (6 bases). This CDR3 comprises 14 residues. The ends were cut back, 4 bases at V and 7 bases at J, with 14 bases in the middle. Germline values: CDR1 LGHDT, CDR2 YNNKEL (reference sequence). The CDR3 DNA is TGTGCCAGCAGCCTACAGGGACAAGCGAACATTCAGTACTTC. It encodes CASSLQGQANIQYF.

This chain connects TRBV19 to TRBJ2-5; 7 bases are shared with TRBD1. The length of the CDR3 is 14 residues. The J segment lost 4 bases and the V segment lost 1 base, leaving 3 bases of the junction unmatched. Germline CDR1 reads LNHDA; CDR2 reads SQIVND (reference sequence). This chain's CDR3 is CASSIGQGGETQYF. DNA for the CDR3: TGTGCCAGTAGTATAGGACAGGGTGGAGAGACCCAGTACTTC.

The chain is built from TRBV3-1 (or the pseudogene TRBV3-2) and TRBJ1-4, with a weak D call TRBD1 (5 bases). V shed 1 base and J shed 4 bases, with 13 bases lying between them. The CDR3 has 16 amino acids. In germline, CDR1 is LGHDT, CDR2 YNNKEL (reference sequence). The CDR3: CASSQGRAGLNEKLFF. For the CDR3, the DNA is TGTGCCAGCAGCCAAGGGAGGGCAGGGCTTAATGAAAAACTGTTTTTT.

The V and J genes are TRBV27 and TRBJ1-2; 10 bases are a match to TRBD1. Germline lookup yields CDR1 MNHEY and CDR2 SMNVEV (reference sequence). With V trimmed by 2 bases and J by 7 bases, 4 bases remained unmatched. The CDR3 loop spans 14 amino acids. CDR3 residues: CASSLDRGRGGYTF. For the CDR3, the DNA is TGTGCCAGCAGTTTAGACAGGGGGCGCGGTGGCTACACCTTC.

Here the CDR3 reads CSVDRDRSYNEQFF. The CDR3 coding sequence is TGCAGCGTGGACCGGGACAGATCCTACAATGAGCAGTTCTTC. V and J are TRBV29-1 and TRBJ2-1; 7 nucleotides agree with TRBD1. Germline V gives CDR1 SQVTM, CDR2 ANQGSEA. V lost 6 bases, J lost 1 base, and 6 bases stayed unmatched. The CDR3 totals 14 residues.

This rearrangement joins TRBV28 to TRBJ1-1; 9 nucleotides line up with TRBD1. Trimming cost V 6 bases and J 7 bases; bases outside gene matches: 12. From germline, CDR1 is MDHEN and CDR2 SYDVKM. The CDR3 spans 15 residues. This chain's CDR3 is CASSPLKQGAVEAFF. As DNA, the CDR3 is TGTGCCAGCAGCCCCTTGAAACAGGGGGCAGTTGAAGCTTTCTTT.

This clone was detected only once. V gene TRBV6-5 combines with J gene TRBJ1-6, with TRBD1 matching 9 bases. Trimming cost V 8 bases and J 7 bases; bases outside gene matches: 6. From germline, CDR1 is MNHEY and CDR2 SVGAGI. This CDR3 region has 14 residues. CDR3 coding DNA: TGTGCCAGCGATTCCGGGACAGGGAATTCACCCCTCCACTTT. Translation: CASDSGTGNSPLHF.